The clone carrying this TCR beta chain came up a few times. Its matching antigen is unknown. Other nucleotide sequences in the sample specify the same CDR3. The data stem from a study of siplizumab effects on memory and regulatory T cells. General study findings and limits: A significant reduction in alloreactive sequences traceable to unstimulated CD4+ memory cells was produced by siplizumab. Neither a naive nor a memory phenotype was assignable to roughly 75-97% of proliferating CD4+ or CD8+ clones. Unstimulated subsets contained matches for only a minor fraction of alloreactive clones. Apparently more diverse than memory cells, naive T cells also seemed major alloresponse contributors.

Trimming left V 0 bases short and J 4 bases short, with 10 bases between. The CDR3 is 14 amino acids. Germline CDR1 and CDR2: SGHRS and YFSETQ. The protocol was immunoSEQ multiplex PCR, while the TCRdb copy is restricted to in-frame clones and leaves out a portion. The sample records about 63,000 clones, less than 90% being singletons. This TCR was sampled from a human donor in good health. The gene calls are TRBV5-1 and TRBJ1-1; TRBD1 is a possible D gene (6 bases). Sequenced: memory CD4+ T cells sorted from blood. The CDR3 is CASSLAGGGTEAFF. CDR3 coding DNA: TGCGCCAGCAGCTTGGCGGGGGGCGGCACTGAAGCTTTCTTT.